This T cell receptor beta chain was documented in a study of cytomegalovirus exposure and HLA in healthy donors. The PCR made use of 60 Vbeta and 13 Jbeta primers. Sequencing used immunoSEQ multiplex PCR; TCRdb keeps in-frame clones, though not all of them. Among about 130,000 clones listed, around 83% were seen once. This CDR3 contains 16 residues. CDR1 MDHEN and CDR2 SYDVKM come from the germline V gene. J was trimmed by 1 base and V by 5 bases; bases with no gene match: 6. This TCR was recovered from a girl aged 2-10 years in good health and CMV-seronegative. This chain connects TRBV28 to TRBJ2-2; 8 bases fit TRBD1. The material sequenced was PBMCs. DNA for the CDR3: TGTGCCAGCAGTATTCAGGGGGCGTGGAACACCGGGGAGCTGTTTTTT. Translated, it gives CASSIQGAWNTGELFF.